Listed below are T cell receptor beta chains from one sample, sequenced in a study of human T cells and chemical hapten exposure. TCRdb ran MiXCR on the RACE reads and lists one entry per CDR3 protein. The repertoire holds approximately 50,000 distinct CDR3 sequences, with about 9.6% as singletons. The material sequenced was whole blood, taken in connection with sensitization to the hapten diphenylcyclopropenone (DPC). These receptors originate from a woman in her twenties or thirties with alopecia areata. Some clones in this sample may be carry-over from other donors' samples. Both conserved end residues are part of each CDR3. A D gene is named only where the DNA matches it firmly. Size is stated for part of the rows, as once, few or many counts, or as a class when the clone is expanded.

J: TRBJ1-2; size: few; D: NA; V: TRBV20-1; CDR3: CSAKTREAYGYTF; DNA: TGCAGTGCCAAAACCAGGGAGGCCTATGGCTACACCTTC
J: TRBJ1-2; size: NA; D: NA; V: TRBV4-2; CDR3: CASSQDPFFAGYTF; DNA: TGTGCCAGCAGCCAAGATCCCTTTTTTGCCGGCTACACCTTC
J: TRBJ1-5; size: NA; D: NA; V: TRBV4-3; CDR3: CASSQERVSNQPQHF; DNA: TGCGCCAGCAGCCAAGAAAGGGTTAGCAATCAGCCCCAGCATTTT
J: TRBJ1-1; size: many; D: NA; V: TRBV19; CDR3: CASSRIGGTEAFF; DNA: TGTGCCAGTAGCCGTATTGGGGGCACTGAAGCTTTCTTT
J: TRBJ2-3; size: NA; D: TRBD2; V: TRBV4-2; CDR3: CASSQATTSGGGSTDTQYF; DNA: TGTGCCAGCAGCCAGGCGACTACTAGCGGGGGGGGTAGCACAGATACGCAGTATTTT
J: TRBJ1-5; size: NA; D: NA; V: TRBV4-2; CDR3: CASSQDTGQPQHF; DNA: TGTGCCAGCAGCCAAGATACAGGGCAGCCCCAGCATTTT
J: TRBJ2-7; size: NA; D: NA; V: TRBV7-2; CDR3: CASSLVQSSYEQYF; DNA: TGTGCCAGCAGCTTAGTACAGAGCTCCTACGAGCAGTACTTC
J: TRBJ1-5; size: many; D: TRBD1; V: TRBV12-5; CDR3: CASRRTGGALFGNQPQHF; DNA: TGTGCTAGTCGCCGGACAGGAGGGGCGTTGTTTGGCAATCAGCCCCAGCATTTT
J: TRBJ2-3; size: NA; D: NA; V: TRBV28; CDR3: CASSRTTAKGSDTQYF; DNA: TGTGCCAGCAGCCGTACGACAGCGAAGGGATCAGATACGCAGTATTTT
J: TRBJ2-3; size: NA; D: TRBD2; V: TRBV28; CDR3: CASSPPGLAKGTQYF; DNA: TGTGCCAGCAGCCCGCCGGGACTAGCGAAGGGTACGCAGTATTTT
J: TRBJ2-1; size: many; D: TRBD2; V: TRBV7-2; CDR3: CASSFGLAVDEQFF; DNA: TGTGCCAGCAGCTTCGGACTAGCGGTCGATGAGCAGTTCTTC
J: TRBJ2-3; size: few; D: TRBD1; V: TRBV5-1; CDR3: CASNPTPGQGFSTDTQYF; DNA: TGCGCCAGCAACCCAACTCCGGGACAGGGTTTTAGCACAGATACGCAGTATTTT
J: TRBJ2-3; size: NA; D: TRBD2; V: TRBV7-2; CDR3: CASTPPGLAGGPFTDTQYF; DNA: TGTGCCAGCACCCCGCCGGGACTAGCGGGGGGGCCTTTCACAGATACGCAGTATTTT
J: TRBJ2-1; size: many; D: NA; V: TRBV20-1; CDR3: CSAIGLTYNEQFF; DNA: TGCAGTGCTATTGGACTTACCTACAATGAGCAGTTCTTC
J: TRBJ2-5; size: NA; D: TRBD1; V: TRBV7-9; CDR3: CASTDRGEETQYF; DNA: TGTGCCAGCACGGACAGGGGAGAAGAGACCCAGTACTTC
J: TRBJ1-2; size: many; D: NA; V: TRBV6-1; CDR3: CASSVTRTANYGYTF; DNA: TGTGCCAGCAGTGTCACCAGGACCGCTAACTATGGCTACACCTTC
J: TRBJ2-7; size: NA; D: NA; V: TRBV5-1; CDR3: CASSSSAYEQYF; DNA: TGCGCCAGCAGCTCCTCCGCCTACGAGCAGTACTTC
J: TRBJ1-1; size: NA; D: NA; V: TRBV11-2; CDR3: CASSLDGPEAFF; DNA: TGTGCCAGCAGCTTAGATGGACCTGAAGCTTTCTTT
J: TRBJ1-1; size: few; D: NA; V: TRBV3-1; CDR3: CASRRREIRGTEAFF; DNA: TGTGCCAGCAGACGAAGAGAGATCCGGGGGACTGAAGCTTTCTTT
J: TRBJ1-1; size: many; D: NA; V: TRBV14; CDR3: CASSQDRNTEAFF; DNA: TGTGCCAGCAGCCAAGATCGGAACACTGAAGCTTTCTTT
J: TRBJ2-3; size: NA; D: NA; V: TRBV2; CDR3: CASSAWSPSTDTQYF; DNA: TGTGCCAGCAGTGCGTGGAGTCCTAGCACAGATACGCAGTATTTT
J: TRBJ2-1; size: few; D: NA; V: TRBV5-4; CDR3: CASSISNNEQFF; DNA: TGTGCCAGCAGCATCAGTAACAATGAGCAGTTCTTC
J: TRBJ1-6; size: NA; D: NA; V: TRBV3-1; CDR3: CASSQGRTNSPLHF; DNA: TGTGCCAGCAGCCAAGGACGGACAAATTCACCCCTCCACTTT
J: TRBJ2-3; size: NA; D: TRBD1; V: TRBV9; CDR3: CASSPGQAPDTQYF; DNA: TGTGCCAGCAGCCCGGGACAGGCCCCGGATACGCAGTATTTT
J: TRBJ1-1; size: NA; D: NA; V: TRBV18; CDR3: CASSPGGIEAFF; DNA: TGTGCCAGCTCACCTGGCGGGATTGAAGCTTTCTTT
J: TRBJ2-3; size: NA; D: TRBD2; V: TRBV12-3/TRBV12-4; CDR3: CASSRTSGGAQSTDTQYF; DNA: TGTGCCAGCAGTAGGACTAGCGGGGGGGCCCAATCCACAGATACGCAGTATTTT
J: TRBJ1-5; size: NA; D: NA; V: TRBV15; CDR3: CATSMEDPPQHF; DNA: TGTGCCACCAGTATGGAGGACCCGCCCCAGCATTTT
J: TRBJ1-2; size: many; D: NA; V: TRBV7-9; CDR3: CASSLVRYGYTF; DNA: TGTGCCAGCAGCTTAGTACGGTATGGCTACACCTTC
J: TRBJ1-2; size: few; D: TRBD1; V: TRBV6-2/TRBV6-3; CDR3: CASSPDRLGYTF; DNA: TGTGCCAGCAGCCCGGACAGGCTTGGCTACACCTTC
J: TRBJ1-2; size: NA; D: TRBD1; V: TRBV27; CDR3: CASREAGTGGNYGYTF; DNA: TGTGCCAGCAGGGAAGCCGGGACAGGGGGGAACTATGGCTACACCTTC
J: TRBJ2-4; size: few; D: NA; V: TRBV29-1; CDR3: CSVARTENIQYF; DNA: TGCAGCGTCGCAAGGACAGAAAACATTCAGTACTTC
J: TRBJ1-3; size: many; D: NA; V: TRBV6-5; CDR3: CASSYSIGGRYTIYF; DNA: TGTGCCAGCAGTTACTCGATAGGGGGTCGCTACACCATATATTTT
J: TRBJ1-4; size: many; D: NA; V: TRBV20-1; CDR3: CSAMRTSATNEKLFF; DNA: TGCAGTGCTATGAGGACATCGGCAACTAATGAAAAACTGTTTTTT
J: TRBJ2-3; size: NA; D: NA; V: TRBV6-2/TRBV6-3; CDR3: CASSQGRDTQYF; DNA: TGTGCCAGCAGCCAAGGCAGGGATACGCAGTATTTT
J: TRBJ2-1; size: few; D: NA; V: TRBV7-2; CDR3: CASSLSGSNSYNEQFF; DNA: TGTGCCAGCAGCTTAAGTGGTAGCAACTCCTACAATGAGCAGTTCTTC
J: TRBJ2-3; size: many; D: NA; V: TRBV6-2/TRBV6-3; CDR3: CASSWGPNADTQYF; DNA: TGTGCCAGCAGTTGGGGACCTAACGCAGATACGCAGTATTTT
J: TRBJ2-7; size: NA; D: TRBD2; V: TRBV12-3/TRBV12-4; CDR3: CASSLWGGSYEQYF; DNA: TGTGCCAGCAGTTTATGGGGGGGCTCCTACGAGCAGTACTTC
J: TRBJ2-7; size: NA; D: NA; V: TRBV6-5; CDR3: CASSYSRGSYEQYF; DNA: TGTGCCAGCAGTTACTCCCGGGGGTCGTACGAGCAGTACTTC
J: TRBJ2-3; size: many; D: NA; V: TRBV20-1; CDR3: CSALGRGAATDTQYF; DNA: TGCAGTGCGCTAGGGCGGGGTGCGGCCACAGATACGCAGTATTTT
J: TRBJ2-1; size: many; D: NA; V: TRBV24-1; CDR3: CATSDFKDVYNEQFF; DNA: TGTGCCACCAGTGATTTTAAGGACGTATACAATGAGCAGTTCTTC
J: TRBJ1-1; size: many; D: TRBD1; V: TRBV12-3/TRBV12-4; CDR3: CASSYRGANTEAFF; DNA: TGTGCCAGCAGTTACAGGGGGGCGAACACTGAAGCTTTCTTT
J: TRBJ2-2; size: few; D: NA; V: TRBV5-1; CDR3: CASSLGHRDRTGELFF; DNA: TGCGCCAGCAGCTTGGGTCACCGGGACCGCACCGGGGAGCTGTTTTTT
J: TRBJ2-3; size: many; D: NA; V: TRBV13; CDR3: CASSLVSGDTQYF; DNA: TGTGCCAGCAGCTTAGTCAGTGGAGATACGCAGTATTTT
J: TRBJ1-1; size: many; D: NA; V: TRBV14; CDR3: CASSPSKGYRTEAFF; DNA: TGTGCCAGCAGCCCATCAAAGGGTTACCGCACTGAAGCTTTCTTT
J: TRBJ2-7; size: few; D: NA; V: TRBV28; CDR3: CASSLARDYEQYF; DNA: TGTGCCAGCAGTTTAGCCAGGGACTACGAGCAGTACTTC
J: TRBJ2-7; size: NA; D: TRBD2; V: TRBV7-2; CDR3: CASSEGLAEVEQYF; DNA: TGTGCCAGCAGCGAGGGACTAGCGGAGGTCGAGCAGTACTTC
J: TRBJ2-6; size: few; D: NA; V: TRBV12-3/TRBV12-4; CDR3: CASSLRQSGANVLTF; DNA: TGTGCCAGCAGTCTCCGACAGTCGGGGGCCAACGTCCTGACTTTC
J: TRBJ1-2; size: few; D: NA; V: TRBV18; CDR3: CASSSEQGSGYTF; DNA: TGTGCCAGCTCATCAGAACAGGGCTCTGGCTACACCTTC
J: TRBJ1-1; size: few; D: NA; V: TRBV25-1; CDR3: CASSRGLNTEAFF; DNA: TGTGCCAGCAGCAGGGGCCTGAACACTGAAGCTTTCTTT
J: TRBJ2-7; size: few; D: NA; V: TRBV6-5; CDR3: CASRSGDEQYF; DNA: TGTGCCAGCAGGTCCGGTGACGAGCAGTACTTC
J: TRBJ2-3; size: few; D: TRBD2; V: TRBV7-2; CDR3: CASSAAGTTYSTDTQYF; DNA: TGTGCCAGCAGCGCCGCCGGGACTACCTATAGCACAGATACGCAGTATTTT